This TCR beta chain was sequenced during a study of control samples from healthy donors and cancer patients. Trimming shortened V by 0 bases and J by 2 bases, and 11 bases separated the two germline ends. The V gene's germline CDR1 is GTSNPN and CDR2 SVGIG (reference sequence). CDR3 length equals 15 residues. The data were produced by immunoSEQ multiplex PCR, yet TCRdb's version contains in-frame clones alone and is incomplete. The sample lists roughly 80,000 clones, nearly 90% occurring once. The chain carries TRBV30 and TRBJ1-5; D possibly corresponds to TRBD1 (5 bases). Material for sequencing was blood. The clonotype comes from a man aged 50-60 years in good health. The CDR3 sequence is CAWSVWSRGNQPQHF. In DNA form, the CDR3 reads TGTGCCTGGAGTGTATGGTCCAGGGGCAATCAGCCCCAGCATTTT.